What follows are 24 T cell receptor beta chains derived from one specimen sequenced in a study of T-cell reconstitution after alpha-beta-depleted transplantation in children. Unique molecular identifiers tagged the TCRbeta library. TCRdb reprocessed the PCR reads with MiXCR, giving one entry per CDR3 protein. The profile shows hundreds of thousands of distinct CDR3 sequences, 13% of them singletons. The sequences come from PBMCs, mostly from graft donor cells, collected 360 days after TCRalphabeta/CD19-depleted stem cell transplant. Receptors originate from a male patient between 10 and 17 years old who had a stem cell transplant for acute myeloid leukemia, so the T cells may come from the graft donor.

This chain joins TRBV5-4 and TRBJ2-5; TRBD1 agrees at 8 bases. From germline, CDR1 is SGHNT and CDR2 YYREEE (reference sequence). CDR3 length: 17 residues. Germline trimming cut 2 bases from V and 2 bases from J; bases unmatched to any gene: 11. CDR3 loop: CASSLGQGGRPQETQYF. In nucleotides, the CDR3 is TGTGCCAGCAGCTTAGGACAGGGCGGTCGGCCACAAGAGACCCAGTACTTC.

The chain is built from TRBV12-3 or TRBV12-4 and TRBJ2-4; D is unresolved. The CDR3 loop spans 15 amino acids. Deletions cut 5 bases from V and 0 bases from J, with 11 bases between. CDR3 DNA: TGTGCCAGCAGTCCCCGATATAGAGCCAAAAACATTCAGTACTTC. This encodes CASSPRYRAKNIQYF.

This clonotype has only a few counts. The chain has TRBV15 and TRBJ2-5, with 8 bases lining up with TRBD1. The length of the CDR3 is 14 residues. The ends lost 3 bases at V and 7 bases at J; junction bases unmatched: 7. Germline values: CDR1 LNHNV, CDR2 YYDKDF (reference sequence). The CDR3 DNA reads TGTGCCACCAGCAGGGACAGGGCATCGGGGACCCAGTACTTC. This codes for CATSRDRASGTQYF.

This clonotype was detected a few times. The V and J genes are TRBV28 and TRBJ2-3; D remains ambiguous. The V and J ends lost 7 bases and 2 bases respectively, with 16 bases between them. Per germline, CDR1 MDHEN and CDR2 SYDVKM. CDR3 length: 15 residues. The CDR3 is CASTRVTLITDTQYF. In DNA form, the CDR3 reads TGTGCCAGCACCCGGGTAACTCTTATCACAGATACGCAGTATTTT.

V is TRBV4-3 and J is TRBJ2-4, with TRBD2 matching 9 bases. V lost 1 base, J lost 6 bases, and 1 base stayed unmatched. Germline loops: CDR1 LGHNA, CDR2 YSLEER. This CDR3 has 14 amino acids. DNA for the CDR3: TGCGCCAGCAGCCAAGGGACTAGCGTAAACATTCAGTACTTC. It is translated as CASSQGTSVNIQYF.

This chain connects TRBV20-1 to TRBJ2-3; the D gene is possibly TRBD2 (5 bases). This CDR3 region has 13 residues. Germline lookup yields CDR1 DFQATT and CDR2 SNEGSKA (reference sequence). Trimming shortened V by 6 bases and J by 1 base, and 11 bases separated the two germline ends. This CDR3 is CSAPGIRTDTQYF. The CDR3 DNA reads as TGCAGTGCCCCCGGGATCCGCACAGATACGCAGTATTTT.

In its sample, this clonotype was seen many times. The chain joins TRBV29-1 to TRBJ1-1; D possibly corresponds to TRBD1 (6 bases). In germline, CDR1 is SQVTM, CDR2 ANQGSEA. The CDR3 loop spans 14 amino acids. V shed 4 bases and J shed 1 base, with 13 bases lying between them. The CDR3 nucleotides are TGCAGCGTTGTAAGGGGGTTTTCGAACACTGAAGCTTTCTTT. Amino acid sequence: CSVVRGFSNTEAFF.

The CDR3 protein is CAWSVTEADTQYF. CDR3 DNA sequence: TGTGCCTGGAGTGTTACAGAGGCAGATACGCAGTATTTT. The rearrangement links TRBV30 to TRBJ2-3, with D uncertain. CDR1 GTSNPN and CDR2 SVGIG come from the germline V gene (reference sequence). The CDR3 extends over 13 amino acids. Trimming stripped 0 bases from V and 4 bases from J, with 8 bases between. The entire variable domain, with the rest obtained from reference TRBV30 and TRBJ2-3, is as follows: SQTIHQWPATLVQPVGSPLSLECTVEGTSNPNLYWYRQAAGRGLQLLFYSVGIGQISSEVPQNLSASRPQDRQFILSSKKLLLSDSGFYLCAWSVTEADTQYFGPGTRLTVL.

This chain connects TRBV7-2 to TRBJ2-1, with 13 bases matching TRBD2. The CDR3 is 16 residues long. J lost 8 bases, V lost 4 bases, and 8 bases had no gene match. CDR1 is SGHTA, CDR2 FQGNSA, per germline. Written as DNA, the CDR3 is TGTGCCAGCAGCTCAAGACTAGCGGGAGGTGTTGATGAGCAGTTCTTC. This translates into CASSSRLAGGVDEQFF.

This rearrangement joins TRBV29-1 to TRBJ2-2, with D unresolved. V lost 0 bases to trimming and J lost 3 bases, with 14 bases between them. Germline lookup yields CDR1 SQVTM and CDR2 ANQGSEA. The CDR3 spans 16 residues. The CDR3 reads CSVEEGFDGYTGELFF. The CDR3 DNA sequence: TGCAGCGTTGAAGAGGGCTTCGACGGATACACCGGGGAGCTGTTTTTT.

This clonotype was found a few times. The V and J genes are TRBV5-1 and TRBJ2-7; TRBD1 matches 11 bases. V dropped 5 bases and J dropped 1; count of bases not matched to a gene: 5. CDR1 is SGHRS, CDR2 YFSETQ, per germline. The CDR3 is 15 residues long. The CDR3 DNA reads TGCGCCAGCAGAACCCGGGACAGGGGGTCCTACGAGCAGTACTTC. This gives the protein CASRTRDRGSYEQYF. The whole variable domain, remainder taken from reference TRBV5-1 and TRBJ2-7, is KAGVTQTPRYLIKTRGQQVTLSCSPISGHRSVSWYQQTPGQGLQFLFEYFSETQRNKGNFPGRFSGRQFSNSRSEMNVSTLELGDSALYLCASRTRDRGSYEQYFGPGTRLTVT.

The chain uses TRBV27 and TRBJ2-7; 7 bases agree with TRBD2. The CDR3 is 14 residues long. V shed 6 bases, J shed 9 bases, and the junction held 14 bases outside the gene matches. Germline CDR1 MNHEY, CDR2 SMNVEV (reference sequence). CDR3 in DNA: TGTGCCAGCAGCATAGCGGGCGGGGCGCCCGGGCAGTACTTC. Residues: CASSIAGGAPGQYF.

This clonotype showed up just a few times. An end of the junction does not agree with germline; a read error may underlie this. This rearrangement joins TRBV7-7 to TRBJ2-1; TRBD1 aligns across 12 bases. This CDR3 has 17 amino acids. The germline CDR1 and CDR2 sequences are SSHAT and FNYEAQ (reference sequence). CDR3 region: CASSLGGGTGGRNEQFF. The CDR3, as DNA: TGTGCTAGCAGCTTAGGAGGTGGGACAGGGGGCCGGAATGAGCAGTTCTTC. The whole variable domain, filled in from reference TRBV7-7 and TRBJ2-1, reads GAGVSQSPRYKVTKRGQDVTLRCDPISSHATLYWYQQALGQGPEFLTYFNYEAQPDKSGLPSDRFSAERPEGSISTLTIQRTEQRDSAMYRCASSLGGGTGGRNEQFFGPGTRLTVL.

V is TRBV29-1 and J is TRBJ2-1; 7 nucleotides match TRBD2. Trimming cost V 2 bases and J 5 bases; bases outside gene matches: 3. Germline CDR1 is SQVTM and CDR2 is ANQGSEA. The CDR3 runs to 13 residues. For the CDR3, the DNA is TGCAGCGTTGAAAGCGGGGTAGACAATGAGCAGTTCTTC. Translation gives CSVESGVDNEQFF.

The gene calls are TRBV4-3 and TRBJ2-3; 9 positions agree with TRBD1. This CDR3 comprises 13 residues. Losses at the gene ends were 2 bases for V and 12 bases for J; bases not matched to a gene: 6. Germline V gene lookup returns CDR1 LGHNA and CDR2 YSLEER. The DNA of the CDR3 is TGCGCCAGCAGCCAAATTCCGGGACAGGGCCAGTATTTT. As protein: CASSQIPGQGQYF.

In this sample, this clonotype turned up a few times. The CDR3 sequence: CASSLEWAVTAHNQPQHF. CDR3 coding DNA: TGTGCCAGCAGTTTAGAGTGGGCTGTGACAGCTCACAATCAGCCCCAGCATTTT. This chain links TRBV12-3 or TRBV12-4 with TRBJ1-5, with a tentative D call TRBD1 (5 bases). Trimming stripped 1 base from V and 3 bases from J, with 19 bases between. The CDR3 totals 18 residues.

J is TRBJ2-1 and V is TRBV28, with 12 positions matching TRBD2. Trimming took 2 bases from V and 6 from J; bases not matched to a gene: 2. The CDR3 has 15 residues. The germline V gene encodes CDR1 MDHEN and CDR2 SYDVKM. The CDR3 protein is CASSLRGLAGNEQFF. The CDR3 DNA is TGTGCCAGCAGTTTAAGGGGACTAGCGGGCAATGAGCAGTTCTTC.

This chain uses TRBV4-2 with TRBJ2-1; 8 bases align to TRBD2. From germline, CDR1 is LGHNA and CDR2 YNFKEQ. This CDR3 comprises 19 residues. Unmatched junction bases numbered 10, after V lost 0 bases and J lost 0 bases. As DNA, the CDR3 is TGTGCCAGCAGCCAAGAATGGGCGGGAGGCAGGAGCTCCTACAATGAGCAGTTCTTC. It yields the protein CASSQEWAGGRSSYNEQFF.

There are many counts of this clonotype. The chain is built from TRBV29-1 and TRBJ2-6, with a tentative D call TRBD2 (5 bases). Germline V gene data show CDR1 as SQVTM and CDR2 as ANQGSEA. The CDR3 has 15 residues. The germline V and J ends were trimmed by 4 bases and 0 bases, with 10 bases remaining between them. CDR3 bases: TGCAGCGTTGTTGACGGGATCTCTGGGGCCAACGTCCTGACTTTC. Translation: CSVVDGISGANVLTF.

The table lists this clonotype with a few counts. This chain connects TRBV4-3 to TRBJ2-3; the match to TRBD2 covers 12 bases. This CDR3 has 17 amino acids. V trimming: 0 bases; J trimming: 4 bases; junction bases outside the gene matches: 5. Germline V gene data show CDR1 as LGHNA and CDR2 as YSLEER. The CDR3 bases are TGCGCCAGCAGCCAAGATCCGGCTAGCGGGAGGGCAGATACGCAGTATTTT. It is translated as CASSQDPASGRADTQYF.

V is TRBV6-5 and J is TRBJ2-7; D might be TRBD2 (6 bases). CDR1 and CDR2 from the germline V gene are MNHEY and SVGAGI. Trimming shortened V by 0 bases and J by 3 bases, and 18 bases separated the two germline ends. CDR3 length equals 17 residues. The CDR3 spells CASSYSFGTGDFYEQYF. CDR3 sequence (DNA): TGTGCCAGCAGTTACTCTTTCGGTACGGGAGACTTCTACGAGCAGTACTTC.

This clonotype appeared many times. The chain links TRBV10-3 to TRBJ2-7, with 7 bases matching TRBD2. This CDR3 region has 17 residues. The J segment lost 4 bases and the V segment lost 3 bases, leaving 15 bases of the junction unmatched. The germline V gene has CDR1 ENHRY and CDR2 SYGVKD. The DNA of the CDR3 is TGTGCCATCAGTGACCCCATCCGTCTCCTAGCGGCTTACGAGCAGTACTTC. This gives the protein CAISDPIRLLAAYEQYF.

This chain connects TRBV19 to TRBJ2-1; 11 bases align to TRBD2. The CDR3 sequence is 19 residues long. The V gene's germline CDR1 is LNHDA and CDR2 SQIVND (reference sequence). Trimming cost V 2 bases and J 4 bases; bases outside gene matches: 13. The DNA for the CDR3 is TGTGCCAGTAGTATATATAGGGCCGGGACTAGCGGAAAGTACAATGAGCAGTTCTTC. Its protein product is CASSIYRAGTSGKYNEQFF.

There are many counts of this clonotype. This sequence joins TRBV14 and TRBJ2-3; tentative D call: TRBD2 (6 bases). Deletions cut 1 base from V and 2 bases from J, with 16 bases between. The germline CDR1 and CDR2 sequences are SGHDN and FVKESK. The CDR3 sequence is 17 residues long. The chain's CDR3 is CASSQGPLAILTDTQYF. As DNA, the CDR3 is TGTGCCAGCAGCCAAGGCCCTCTAGCGATACTCACAGATACGCAGTATTTT.